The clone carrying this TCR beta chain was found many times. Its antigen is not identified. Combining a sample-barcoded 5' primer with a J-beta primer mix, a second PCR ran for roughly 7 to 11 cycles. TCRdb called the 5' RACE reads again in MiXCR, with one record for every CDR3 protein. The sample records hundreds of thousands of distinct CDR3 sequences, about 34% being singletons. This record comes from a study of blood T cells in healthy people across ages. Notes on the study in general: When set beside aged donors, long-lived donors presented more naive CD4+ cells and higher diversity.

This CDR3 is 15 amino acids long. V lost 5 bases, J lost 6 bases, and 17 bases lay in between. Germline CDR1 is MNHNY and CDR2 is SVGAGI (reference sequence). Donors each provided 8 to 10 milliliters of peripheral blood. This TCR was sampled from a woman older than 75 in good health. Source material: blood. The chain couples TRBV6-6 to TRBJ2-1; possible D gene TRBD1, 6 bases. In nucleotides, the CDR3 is TGTGCCAGCAGTCAAGATCTCGGCAGGGGCAATGAGCAGTTCTTC. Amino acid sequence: CASSQDLGRGNEQFF.